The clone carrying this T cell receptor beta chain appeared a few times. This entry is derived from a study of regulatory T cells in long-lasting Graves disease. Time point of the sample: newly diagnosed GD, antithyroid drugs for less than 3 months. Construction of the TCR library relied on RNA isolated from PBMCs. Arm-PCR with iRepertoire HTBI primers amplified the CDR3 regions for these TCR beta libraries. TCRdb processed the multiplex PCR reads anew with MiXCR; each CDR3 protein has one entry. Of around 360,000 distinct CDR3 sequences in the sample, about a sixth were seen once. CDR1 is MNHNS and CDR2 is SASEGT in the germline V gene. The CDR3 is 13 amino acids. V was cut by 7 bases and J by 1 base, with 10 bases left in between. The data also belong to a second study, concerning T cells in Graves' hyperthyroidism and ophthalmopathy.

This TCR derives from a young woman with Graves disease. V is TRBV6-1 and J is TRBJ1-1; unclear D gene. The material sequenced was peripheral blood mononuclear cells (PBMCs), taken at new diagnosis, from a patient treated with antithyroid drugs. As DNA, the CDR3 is TGTGCCAGCATTCGACCATCGAACACTGAAGCTTTCTTT. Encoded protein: CASIRPSNTEAFF.